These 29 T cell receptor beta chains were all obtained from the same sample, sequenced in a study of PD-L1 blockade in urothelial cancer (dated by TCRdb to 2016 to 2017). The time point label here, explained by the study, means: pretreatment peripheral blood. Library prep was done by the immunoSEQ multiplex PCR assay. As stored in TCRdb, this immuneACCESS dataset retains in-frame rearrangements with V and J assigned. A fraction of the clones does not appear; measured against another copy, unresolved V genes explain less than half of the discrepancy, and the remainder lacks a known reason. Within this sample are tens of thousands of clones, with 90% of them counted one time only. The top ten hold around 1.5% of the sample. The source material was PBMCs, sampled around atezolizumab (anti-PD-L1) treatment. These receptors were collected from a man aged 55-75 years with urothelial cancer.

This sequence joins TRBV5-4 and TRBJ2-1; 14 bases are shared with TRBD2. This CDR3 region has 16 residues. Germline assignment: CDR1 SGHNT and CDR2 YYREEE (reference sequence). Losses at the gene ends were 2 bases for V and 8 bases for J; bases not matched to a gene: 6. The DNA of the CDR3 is TGTGCCAGCAGCTTTGGGGGACTAGCGGGAGTGGATGAGCAGTTCTTC. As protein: CASSFGGLAGVDEQFF.

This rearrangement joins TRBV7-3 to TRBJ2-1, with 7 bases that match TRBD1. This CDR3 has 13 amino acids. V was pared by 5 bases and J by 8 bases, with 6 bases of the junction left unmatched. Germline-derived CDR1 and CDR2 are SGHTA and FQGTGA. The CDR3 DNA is TGTGCCAGCAGCCTACAGGGGACGGATGAGCAGTTCTTC. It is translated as CASSLQGTDEQFF.

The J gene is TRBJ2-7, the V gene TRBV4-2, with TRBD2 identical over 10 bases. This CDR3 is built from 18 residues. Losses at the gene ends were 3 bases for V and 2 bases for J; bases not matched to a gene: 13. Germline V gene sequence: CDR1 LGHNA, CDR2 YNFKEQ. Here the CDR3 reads CASSQRVAGGPGPYEQYF. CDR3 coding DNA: TGTGCCAGCAGCCAGAGAGTAGCGGGAGGCCCGGGCCCCTACGAGCAGTACTTC.

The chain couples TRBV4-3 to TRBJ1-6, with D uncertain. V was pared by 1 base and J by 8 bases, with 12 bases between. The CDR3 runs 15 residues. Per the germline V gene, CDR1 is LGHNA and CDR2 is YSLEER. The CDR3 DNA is TGCGCCAGCAGCCAAGTACTCACCGGGGATTCACCCCTCCACTTT. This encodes CASSQVLTGDSPLHF.

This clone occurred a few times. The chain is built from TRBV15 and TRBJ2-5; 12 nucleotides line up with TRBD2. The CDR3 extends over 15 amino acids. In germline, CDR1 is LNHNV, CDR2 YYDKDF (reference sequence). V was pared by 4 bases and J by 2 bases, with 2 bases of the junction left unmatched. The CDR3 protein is CATSTGLAGQETQYF. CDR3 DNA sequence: TGTGCCACCAGCACGGGACTAGCGGGTCAAGAGACCCAGTACTTC.

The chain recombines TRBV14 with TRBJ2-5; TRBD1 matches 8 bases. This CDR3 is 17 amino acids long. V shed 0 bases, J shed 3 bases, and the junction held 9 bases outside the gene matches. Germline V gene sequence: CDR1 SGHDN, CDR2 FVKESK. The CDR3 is CASSQDRSDRVEETQYF. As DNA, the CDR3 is TGTGCCAGCAGCCAAGATCGGTCGGACAGGGTAGAAGAGACCCAGTACTTC.

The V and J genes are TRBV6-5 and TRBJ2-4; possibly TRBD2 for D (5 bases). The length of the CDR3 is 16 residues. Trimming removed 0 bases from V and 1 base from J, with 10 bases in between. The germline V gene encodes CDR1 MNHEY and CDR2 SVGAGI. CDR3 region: CASSYSRSAAKNIQYF. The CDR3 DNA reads TGTGCCAGCAGTTACTCGCGTAGCGCGGCCAAAAACATTCAGTACTTC.

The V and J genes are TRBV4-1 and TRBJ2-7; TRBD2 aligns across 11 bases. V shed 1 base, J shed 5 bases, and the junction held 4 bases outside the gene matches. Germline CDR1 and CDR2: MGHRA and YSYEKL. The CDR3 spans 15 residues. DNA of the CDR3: TGCGCCAGCAGCCAAGCAACTAGCGGGAGTAACGAGCAGTACTTC. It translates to CASSQATSGSNEQYF.

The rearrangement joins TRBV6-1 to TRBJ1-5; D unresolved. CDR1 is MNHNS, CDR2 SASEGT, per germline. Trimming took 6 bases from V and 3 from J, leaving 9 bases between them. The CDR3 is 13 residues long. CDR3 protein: CASRLGTNQPQHF. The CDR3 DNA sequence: TGTGCCAGCAGGCTGGGCACCAATCAGCCCCAGCATTTT.

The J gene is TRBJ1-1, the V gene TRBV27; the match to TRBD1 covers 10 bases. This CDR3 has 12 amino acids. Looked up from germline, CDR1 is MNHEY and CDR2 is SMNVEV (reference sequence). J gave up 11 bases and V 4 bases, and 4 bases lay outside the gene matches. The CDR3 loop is CASSYRQGAAFF. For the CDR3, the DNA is TGTGCCAGCAGTTATAGACAGGGGGCCGCTTTCTTT.

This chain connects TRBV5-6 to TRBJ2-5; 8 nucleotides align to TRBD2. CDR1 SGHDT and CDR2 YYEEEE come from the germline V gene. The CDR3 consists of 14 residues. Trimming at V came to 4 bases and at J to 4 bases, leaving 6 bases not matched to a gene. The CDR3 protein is CASSPGGLRETQYF. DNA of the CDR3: TGTGCCAGCAGCCCGGGGGGGCTCCGAGAGACCCAGTACTTC. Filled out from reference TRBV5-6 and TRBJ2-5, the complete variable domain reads DAGVTQSPTHLIKTRGQQVTLRCSPKSGHDTVSWYQQALGQGPQFIFQYYEEEERQRGNFPDRFSGHQFPNYSSELNVNALLLGDSALYLCASSPGGLRETQYFGPGTRLLVL.

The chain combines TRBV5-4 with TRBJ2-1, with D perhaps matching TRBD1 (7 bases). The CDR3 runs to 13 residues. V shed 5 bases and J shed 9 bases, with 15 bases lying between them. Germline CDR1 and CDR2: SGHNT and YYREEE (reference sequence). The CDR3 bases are TGTGCCAGCAGTTTTTTCCAGGGGGGTGAGCAGTTCTTC. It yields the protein CASSFFQGGEQFF.

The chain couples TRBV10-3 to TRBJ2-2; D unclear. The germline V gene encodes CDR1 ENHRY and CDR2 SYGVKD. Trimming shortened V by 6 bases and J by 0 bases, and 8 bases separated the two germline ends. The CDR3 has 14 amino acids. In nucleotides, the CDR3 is TGTGCCATCAGACTATATTCGAACACCGGGGAGCTGTTTTTT. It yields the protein CAIRLYSNTGELFF.

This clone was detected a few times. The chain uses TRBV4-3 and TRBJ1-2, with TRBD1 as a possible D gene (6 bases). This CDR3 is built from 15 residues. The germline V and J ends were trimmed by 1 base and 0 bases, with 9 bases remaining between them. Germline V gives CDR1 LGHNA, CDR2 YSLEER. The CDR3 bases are TGCGCCAGCAGCCAAGCGGCAGGGGCTAACTATGGCTACACCTTC. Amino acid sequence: CASSQAAGANYGYTF.

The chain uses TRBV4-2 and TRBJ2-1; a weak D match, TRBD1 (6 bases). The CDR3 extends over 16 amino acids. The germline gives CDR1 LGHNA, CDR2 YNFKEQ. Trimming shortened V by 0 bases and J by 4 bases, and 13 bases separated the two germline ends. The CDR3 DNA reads TGTGCCAGCAGCCAAGATTATAGGACAGTATACAATGAGCAGTTCTTC. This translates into CASSQDYRTVYNEQFF.

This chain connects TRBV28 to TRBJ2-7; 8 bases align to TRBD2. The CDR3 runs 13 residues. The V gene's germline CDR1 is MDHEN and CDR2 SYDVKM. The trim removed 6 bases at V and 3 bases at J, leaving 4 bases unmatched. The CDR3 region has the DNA TGTGCCAGCAGACGGGGGGGGAACTACGAGCAGTACTTC. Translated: CASRRGGNYEQYF.

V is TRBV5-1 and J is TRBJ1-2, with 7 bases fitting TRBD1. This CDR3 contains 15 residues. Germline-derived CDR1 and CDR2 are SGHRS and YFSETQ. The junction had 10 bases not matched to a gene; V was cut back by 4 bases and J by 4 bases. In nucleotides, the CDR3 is TGCGCCAGCAGCGGAACACCCGGGACAGCCTATGGCTACACCTTC. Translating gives CASSGTPGTAYGYTF.

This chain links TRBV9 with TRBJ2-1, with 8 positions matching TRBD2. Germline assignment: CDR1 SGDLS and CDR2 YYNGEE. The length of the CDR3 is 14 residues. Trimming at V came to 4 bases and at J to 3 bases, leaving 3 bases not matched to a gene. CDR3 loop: CASSFSGVYNEQFF. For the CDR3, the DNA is TGTGCCAGCAGCTTTAGCGGGGTCTACAATGAGCAGTTCTTC.

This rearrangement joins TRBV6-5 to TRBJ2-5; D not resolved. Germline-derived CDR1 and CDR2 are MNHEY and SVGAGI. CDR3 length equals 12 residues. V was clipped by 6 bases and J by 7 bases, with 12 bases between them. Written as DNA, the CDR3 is TGTGCCAGCAGCCCCGGTGCTGGGACCCAGTACTTC. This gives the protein CASSPGAGTQYF.

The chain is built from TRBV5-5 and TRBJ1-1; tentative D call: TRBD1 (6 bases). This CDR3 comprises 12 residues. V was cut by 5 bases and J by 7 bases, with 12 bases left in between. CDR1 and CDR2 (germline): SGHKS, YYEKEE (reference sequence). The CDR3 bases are TGTGCCAGCAGTTTAGACAGGCGTGAAGCTTTCTTT. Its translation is CASSLDRREAFF.

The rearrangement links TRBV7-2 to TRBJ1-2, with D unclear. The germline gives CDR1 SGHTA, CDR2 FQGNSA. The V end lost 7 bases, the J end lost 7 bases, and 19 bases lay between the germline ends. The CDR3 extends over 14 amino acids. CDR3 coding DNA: TGTGCCAGCACCGTATCACGAGGGTCCGTTGGCTACACCTTC. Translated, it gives CASTVSRGSVGYTF.

The CDR3 reads CASSPGQARASGYTF. For the CDR3, the DNA is TGCGCCAGCAGCCCCGGCCAGGCTCGAGCAAGTGGCTACACCTTC. The rearrangement uses TRBV4-1 and TRBJ1-2; D remains unclear. The CDR3 is 15 amino acids. Looked up from germline, CDR1 is MGHRA and CDR2 is YSYEKL. V lost 4 bases and J 7 bases, leaving 19 bases between the germline ends.

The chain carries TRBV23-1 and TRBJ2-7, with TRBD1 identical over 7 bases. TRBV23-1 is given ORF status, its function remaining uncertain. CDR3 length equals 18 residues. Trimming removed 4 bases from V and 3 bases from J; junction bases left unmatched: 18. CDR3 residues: CASSRREKRQGIDYEQYF. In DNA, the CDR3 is TGCGCCAGCAGTCGAAGAGAAAAGCGACAGGGCATAGACTACGAGCAGTACTTC.

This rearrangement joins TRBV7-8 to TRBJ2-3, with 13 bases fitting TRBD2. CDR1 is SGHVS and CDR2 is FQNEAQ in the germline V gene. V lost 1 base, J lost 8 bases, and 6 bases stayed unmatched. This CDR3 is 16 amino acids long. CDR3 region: CASSLGTSGRTGTQYF. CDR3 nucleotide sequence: TGTGCCAGCAGCTTAGGGACTAGCGGGAGAACTGGTACGCAGTATTTT.

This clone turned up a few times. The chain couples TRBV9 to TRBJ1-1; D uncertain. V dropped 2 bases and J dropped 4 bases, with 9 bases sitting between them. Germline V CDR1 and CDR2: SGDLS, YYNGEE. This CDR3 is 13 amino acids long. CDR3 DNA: TGTGCCAGCAGCGTCGGTTGGAGCACTGAAGCTTTCTTT. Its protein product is CASSVGWSTEAFF.

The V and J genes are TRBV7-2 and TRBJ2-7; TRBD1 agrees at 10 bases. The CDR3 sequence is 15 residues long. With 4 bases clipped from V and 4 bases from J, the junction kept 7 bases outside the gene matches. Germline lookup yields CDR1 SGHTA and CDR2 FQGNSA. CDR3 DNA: TGTGCCAGCAGCTCCTCCGGGACAGGGGTGTACGAGCAGTACTTC. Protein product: CASSSSGTGVYEQYF.

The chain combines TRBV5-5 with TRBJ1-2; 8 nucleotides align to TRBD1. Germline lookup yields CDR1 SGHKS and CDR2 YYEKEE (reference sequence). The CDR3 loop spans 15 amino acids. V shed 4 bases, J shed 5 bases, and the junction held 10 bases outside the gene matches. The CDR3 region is CASSGGTGPAYGYTF. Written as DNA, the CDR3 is TGTGCCAGCAGCGGGGGGACAGGACCGGCGTATGGCTACACCTTC.

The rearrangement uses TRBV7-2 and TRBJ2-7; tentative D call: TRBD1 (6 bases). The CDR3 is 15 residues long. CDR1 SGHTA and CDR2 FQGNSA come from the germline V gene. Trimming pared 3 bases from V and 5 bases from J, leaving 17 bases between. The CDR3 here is CASSLDRSRMNEQYF. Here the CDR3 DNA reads TGTGCCAGCAGCTTGGACAGATCGCGTATGAACGAGCAGTACTTC.

As DNA, the CDR3 is TGTGCCAGCAGGGTGGGGGACAGGAACACCGGGGAGCTGTTTTTT. Translating it yields CASRVGDRNTGELFF. This sequence joins TRBV28 and TRBJ2-2, with 7 bases matching TRBD1. CDR1 and CDR2 (germline): MDHEN, SYDVKM. V was pared by 6 bases and J by 1 base, with 5 bases of the junction left unmatched. The CDR3 sequence is 15 residues long. Full variable domain (missing parts from reference TRBV28 and TRBJ2-2): DVKVTQSSRYLVKRTGEKVFLECVQDMDHENMFWYRQDPGLGLRLIYFSYDVKMKEKGDIPEGYSVSREKKERFSLILESASTNQTSMYLCASRVGDRNTGELFFGEGSRLTVL.